This T cell receptor beta chain was sequenced for a study of T cells after posttransplantation cyclophosphamide. The protocol was immunoSEQ multiplex PCR, while the TCRdb copy is restricted to in-frame clones and leaves out a portion. There are some 31,000 clones in the sample, none observed a single time. This clone has only a few counts. The sequencing sample was made of PBMCs. The sequence derives from a woman aged 25 to 45 in good health and a related stem cell transplant donor.

CDR3 residues: CASSPGQGAGETQYF. DNA of the CDR3: TGTGCCAGCTCACCTGGGCAGGGGGCCGGAGAGACCCAGTACTTC. The chain employs TRBV18 and TRBJ2-5, with 8 bases matching TRBD1. V lost 3 bases to trimming and J lost 4 bases; unmatched junction nucleotides: 7. Germline lookup yields CDR1 KGHSH and CDR2 LQKENI. The CDR3 extends over 15 amino acids.